These T cell receptor beta chains were read from a single sample in a study of cytomegalovirus exposure and HLA in healthy donors. The table came from immunoSEQ multiplex PCR; TCRdb's copy has only in-frame clones and leaves some out. The repertoire includes 90,000 to 100,000 clones, around 70% of them detected once, and 2% to 2.5% sits in the top ten. Specimen: PBMCs. The source is a man over 45 in good health and CMV-seronegative. Each CDR3 is given with its conserved first and last residue. The D gene is left open where the match is weak. Clone size is stated in some rows and not others, as once, few, many or a class when expanded.

CDR3 | DNA | J | size | D | V
CASSRRLAGDTDTQYF | TGCGCCAGCAGCCGTCGACTAGCGGGAGACACAGATACGCAGTATTTT | TRBJ2-3 | - | TRBD2 | TRBV5-1
CASIAGGEGYGYTF | TGTGCCAGTATCGCTGGGGGGGAAGGCTATGGCTACACCTTC | TRBJ1-2 | few | - | TRBV19
CASSQSGTSGSYEQYF | TGTGCCAGCAGCCAGTCCGGGACTAGCGGCTCCTACGAGCAGTACTTC | TRBJ2-7 | - | TRBD2 | TRBV4-2
CASSLRGGAETGELFF | TGTGCCAGCAGCTTGCGAGGGGGCGCTGAGACCGGGGAGCTGTTTTTT | TRBJ2-2 | - | TRBD1 | TRBV5-8
CASSLKRPGLTQYF | TGTGCCAGCAGCTTGAAAAGACCGGGTTTGACGCAGTACTTC | TRBJ2-7 | - | - | TRBV28
CASSQDITYSNQPQHF | TGTGCCAGCAGCCAAGATATAACATATAGCAATCAGCCCCAGCATTTT | TRBJ1-5 | - | - | TRBV4-2
CASSREEETQYF | TGTGCCAGCAGCAGGGAGGAAGAGACCCAGTACTTC | TRBJ2-5 | medium-sized | - | TRBV7-9
CASSPDDRVGFLAKNIQYF | TGTGCCAGCAGCCCCGACGACAGGGTGGGGTTTCTAGCCAAAAACATTCAGTACTTC | TRBJ2-4 | - | - | TRBV21-1
CASRGSGTGGNQPQHF | TGTGCCAGCAGGGGAAGCGGGACAGGGGGCAATCAGCCCCAGCATTTT | TRBJ1-5 | - | TRBD1 | TRBV27
CASSYRDRVHEQFF | TGTGCCAGCAGTTACCGGGACAGGGTCCATGAGCAGTTCTTC | TRBJ2-1 | - | TRBD1 | TRBV27
CASSPRGGEREKLFF | TGTGCCAGTAGCCCCAGGGGTGGGGAGAGGGAAAAACTGTTTTTT | TRBJ1-4 | - | - | TRBV7-2
CATSRASFRTVNSGNTIYF | TGTGCCACCAGCAGAGCGTCCTTTAGGACAGTTAACTCTGGAAACACCATATATTTT | TRBJ1-3 | - | - | TRBV15
CASSAGTGGLGTQYF | TGTGCCAGCAGCGCCGGGACAGGGGGACTGGGAACGCAGTATTTT | TRBJ2-3 | - | TRBD1 | TRBV7-9
CASSPALAGTDTQYF | TGTGCCAGCAGCCCCGCTCTAGCGGGGACAGATACGCAGTATTTT | TRBJ2-3 | - | TRBD2 | TRBV7-9
CASSPGKGAGETQYF | TGTGCCAGCTCCCCAGGAAAGGGGGCTGGAGAGACCCAGTACTTC | TRBJ2-5 | - | TRBD1 | TRBV18
CAIRPTGANNQPQHF | TGTGCCATCCGTCCGACAGGAGCGAACAATCAGCCCCAGCATTTT | TRBJ1-5 | - | - | TRBV6-1
CASSPSQGAAVIEQFF | TGTGCCAGCAGTCCATCACAGGGGGCGGCAGTTATCGAGCAGTTCTTC | TRBJ2-1 | - | TRBD1 | TRBV27
CASSPRTSGGYEQYF | TGTGCCAGTAGTCCTCGGACTAGCGGAGGGTACGAGCAGTACTTC | TRBJ2-7 | - | TRBD2 | TRBV19
CATSRDREKLFF | TGTGCCACCAGCAGAGACCGGGAAAAACTGTTTTTT | TRBJ1-4 | - | - | TRBV15
CAWTGTGGWNEQFF | TGTGCCTGGACCGGGACAGGGGGGTGGAATGAGCAGTTCTTC | TRBJ2-1 | few | TRBD1 | TRBV30
CASLGRGVGSGANVLTF | TGTGCCAGCCTCGGCAGGGGCGTTGGCTCTGGGGCCAACGTCCTGACTTTC | TRBJ2-6 | - | - | TRBV9
CASSPGKGTNEKLFF | TGTGCCAGCAGCCCGGGTAAAGGCACTAATGAAAAACTGTTTTTT | TRBJ1-4 | - | - | TRBV5-4
CASSFQGSAEAFF | TGTGCCAGCAGCTTTCAGGGTTCCGCTGAAGCTTTCTTT | TRBJ1-1 | - | - | TRBV5-5
CSVVEVGRAFF | TGCAGCGTGGTGGAGGTTGGGCGAGCTTTCTTT | TRBJ1-1 | few | - | TRBV29-1